The 18 T cell receptor beta chains reported below all come from one sample, sequenced in a study of control samples from healthy donors and cancer patients. The protocol was immunoSEQ multiplex PCR, while the TCRdb copy is restricted to in-frame clones and leaves out a portion. The sample holds 160,000 or so clones, approximately 94% seen once. Sequenced material: PBMCs. The origin of the receptors is a man aged 60 to 69 with colorectal cancer.

The V and J genes are TRBV10-1 and TRBJ1-1, with 7 bases matching TRBD1. CDR3 size: 14 residues. Unmatched junction bases numbered 6, after V lost 7 bases and J lost 1 base. Germline CDR1 reads WNHNN; CDR2 reads SYGVQD (reference sequence). CDR3 protein: CASITGTANTEAFF. CDR3 sequence (DNA): TGCGCCAGCATTACCGGGACAGCGAACACTGAAGCTTTCTTT.

The rearrangement joins TRBV9 to TRBJ2-4, with D possibly being TRBD2 (6 bases). The CDR3 totals 15 residues. Trimming shortened V by 0 bases and J by 8 bases, and 15 bases separated the two germline ends. The germline V gene encodes CDR1 SGDLS and CDR2 YYNGEE. DNA for the CDR3: TGTGCCAGCAGCGTAGGTGGCGCGGGCGGGGACATTCAGTACTTC. Translating gives CASSVGGAGGDIQYF.

The chain has TRBV18 and TRBJ1-3; 7 bases line up with TRBD1. Germline-derived CDR1 and CDR2 are KGHSH and LQKENI. This CDR3 spans 19 amino acids. V shed 3 bases and J 1 base; nucleotides not matched to a gene: 15. As DNA, the CDR3 is TGTGCCAGCTCACCCCCGGGGGAAGCCAGGGGGATTTCTGGAAACACCATATATTTT. It specifies CASSPPGEARGISGNTIYF.

The CDR3 nucleotides read TGTGCCAGCGGTTGGGATCAGCCCCAGCATTTT. This sequence encodes CASGWDQPQHF. The rearrangement links TRBV9 to TRBJ1-5, with D uncertain. The germline V and J ends were trimmed by 7 bases and 5 bases, with 7 bases remaining between them. This CDR3 has 11 amino acids. Germline V gene data show CDR1 as SGDLS and CDR2 as YYNGEE.

The V and J genes are TRBV6-5 and TRBJ2-7, with D possibly matching TRBD1 (6 bases). Trimming shortened V by 7 bases and J by 0 bases, and 10 bases separated the two germline ends. Per the germline V gene, CDR1 is MNHEY and CDR2 is SVGAGI. The CDR3 is made up of 13 amino acids. The CDR3 region has the DNA TGTGCCAGCACCCCAGGGGCCTCCTACGAGCAGTACTTC. The encoded protein is CASTPGASYEQYF.

The V call is TRBV11-2, the J call TRBJ2-5; D not resolved. The CDR3 covers 13 residues. Germline lookup yields CDR1 SGHAT and CDR2 FQNNGV. V shed 1 base and J shed 5 bases, with 8 bases lying between them. The CDR3 nucleotides read TGTGCCAGCAGCTTAGGGAGTCCCGAGACCCAGTACTTC. It specifies CASSLGSPETQYF.

The V and J genes are TRBV19 and TRBJ1-3; 10 nucleotides align to TRBD1. The V and J ends lost 4 bases and 3 bases, in that order; junction bases with no gene match: 3. The germline V gene encodes CDR1 LNHDA and CDR2 SQIVND (reference sequence). The CDR3 sequence is 15 residues long. The CDR3 DNA is TGTGCCAGTAGTAGGGGACAGGGGAATGGAAACACCATATATTTT. Its translation: CASSRGQGNGNTIYF.

The chain employs TRBV5-1 and TRBJ2-1; 9 nucleotides agree with TRBD1. The V and J ends lost 4 bases and 5 bases, in that order; junction bases with no gene match: 7. The length of the CDR3 is 15 residues. From germline, CDR1 is SGHRS and CDR2 YFSETQ. CDR3 DNA sequence: TGCGCCAGCAGCACGGGACAGGGTATCGACAATGAGCAGTTCTTC. This translates into CASSTGQGIDNEQFF.

The rearrangement joins TRBV30 to TRBJ1-1; 7 nucleotides match TRBD1. Unmatched junction bases numbered 2, after V lost 0 bases and J lost 4 bases. The CDR3 covers 13 residues. Germline assignment: CDR1 GTSNPN and CDR2 SVGIG (reference sequence). The CDR3 loop is CAWSVAGGTEAFF. CDR3 DNA: TGTGCCTGGAGTGTTGCAGGGGGCACTGAAGCTTTCTTT.

CDR3: CSVGGADEQYF. The CDR3 coding sequence is TGCAGTGTTGGGGGGGCGGATGAGCAGTACTTC. The chain has TRBV20-1 and TRBJ2-7, with a possible D match to TRBD2 (7 bases). The CDR3 is 11 residues long. Germline lookup yields CDR1 DFQATT and CDR2 SNEGSKA (reference sequence). Trimming removed 7 bases from V and 7 bases from J, with 14 bases in between.

The chain employs TRBV4-2 and TRBJ1-3, with a tentative D call TRBD1 (6 bases). The V gene's germline CDR1 is LGHNA and CDR2 YNFKEQ. The CDR3 extends over 17 amino acids. V dropped 2 bases and J dropped 0 bases, with 14 bases sitting between them. CDR3 nucleotides: TGTGCCAGCAGCCAACGGACAGACCAAAGCTCTGGAAACACCATATATTTT. It is translated as CASSQRTDQSSGNTIYF.

The chain employs TRBV24-1 and TRBJ2-5; D gene unclear. Germline V gene lookup returns CDR1 KGHDR and CDR2 SFDVKD. V lost 2 bases and J 1 base, leaving 4 bases between the germline ends. This CDR3 comprises 13 residues. In DNA form, the CDR3 reads TGTGCCACCAGTGATTCAAGCCAAGAGACCCAGTACTTC. It translates to CATSDSSQETQYF.

The CDR3 sequence: CSVARGKSYEQYF. The DNA of the CDR3 is TGCAGCGTTGCTAGGGGAAAATCCTACGAGCAGTACTTC. The rearrangement uses TRBV29-1 and TRBJ2-7; D is possibly TRBD1 (5 bases). The length of the CDR3 is 13 residues. Trimming left V 4 bases short and J 1 base short, with 11 bases between. CDR1 SQVTM and CDR2 ANQGSEA come from the germline V gene.

The chain has TRBV10-3 and TRBJ2-7; 7 bases fit TRBD1. The CDR3 consists of 14 residues. V shed 6 bases, J shed 6 bases, and the junction held 11 bases outside the gene matches. In germline, CDR1 is ENHRY, CDR2 SYGVKD. The chain's CDR3 is CAIREVGQLAEQYF. Here the CDR3 DNA reads TGTGCCATCAGGGAGGTGGGACAGTTAGCCGAGCAGTACTTC.

This chain uses TRBV19 with TRBJ2-5; maybe TRBD1 (6 bases). Germline assignment: CDR1 LNHDA and CDR2 SQIVND (reference sequence). With 9 bases removed from V and 2 bases from J, the gap between germline ends came to 13 bases. The CDR3 consists of 13 residues. The CDR3 is CASMDRTQETQYF. CDR3 bases: TGTGCCAGCATGGACAGAACTCAAGAGACCCAGTACTTC.

The rearrangement uses TRBV5-1 and TRBJ1-3; TRBD1 might be the D (5 bases). Trimming shortened V by 0 bases and J by 2 bases, and 21 bases separated the two germline ends. This CDR3 is 19 amino acids long. Looked up from germline, CDR1 is SGHRS and CDR2 is YFSETQ. The CDR3 reads CASSLAAGTGPGTGNTIYF. The CDR3 DNA reads TGCGCCAGCAGCTTGGCCGCGGGGACGGGACCTGGCACTGGAAACACCATATATTTT.

The CDR3 DNA follows: TGCGCCAGCAGCTTGGGGTTCGGGGGGCTCGTTAGCTCCTACAATGAGCAGTTCTTC. Residues: CASSLGFGGLVSSYNEQFF. The J gene is TRBJ2-1, the V gene TRBV5-1; a weak D match, TRBD2 (7 bases). The germline V and J ends were trimmed by 0 bases and 0 bases, with 19 bases remaining between them. The CDR3 consists of 19 residues. Germline V gene data show CDR1 as SGHRS and CDR2 as YFSETQ.

The chain is built from TRBV7-2 and TRBJ1-4; TRBD1 matches at 9 bases. V trimming: 5 bases; J trimming: 7 bases; junction bases outside the gene matches: 11. CDR3 size: 16 residues. Germline CDR1 reads SGHTA; CDR2 reads FQGNSA. The CDR3 loop reads CASSPSSGTGSEKLFF. DNA of the CDR3: TGTGCCAGCAGCCCCTCGTCCGGGACAGGGAGTGAAAAACTGTTTTTT.